A selection of T cell receptor beta chains follows, all from one sample in a study of early stage breast cancer tumors. Profiling relied on immunoSEQ multiplex PCR, and the TCRdb table lists in-frame clones only, not all of them. Of 45,000 to 65,000 clones listed, around 78% are singletons. The specimen was blood. These receptor sequences come from a person between 35 and 49 years old with breast cancer. Both conserved end residues are part of each CDR3. The order of the fields is clone size, V gene, D gene, J gene, CDR3 DNA, CDR3 protein. D genes are given only for firm matches. Some rows have no size entry. The others give once, few or many, or a class for an expanded clone.

clone_size: .; v_call: TRBV7-2; d_call: TRBD2; j_call: TRBJ2-7; cdr3_nt: TGTGCCAGCAGCCGAGGACTAGCGCAATCCTACGAGCAGTACTTC; cdr3_aa: CASSRGLAQSYEQYF
clone_size: .; v_call: TRBV27; d_call: TRBD1; j_call: TRBJ1-5; cdr3_nt: TGTGCCAGCAGTTTAATGGGACAGCTAAATCAGCCCCAGCATTTT; cdr3_aa: CASSLMGQLNQPQHF
clone_size: .; v_call: TRBV6-5; d_call: .; j_call: TRBJ1-1; cdr3_nt: TGTGCCAGCAGTTACTCGATCGGGGCAAGGAACACTGAAGCTTTCTTT; cdr3_aa: CASSYSIGARNTEAFF
clone_size: .; v_call: TRBV5-1; d_call: .; j_call: TRBJ2-7; cdr3_nt: TGCGCCAGCAGCCTTAGGCCTCAGGCATCAAACGAGCAGTACTTC; cdr3_aa: CASSLRPQASNEQYF
clone_size: once; v_call: TRBV11-2; d_call: .; j_call: TRBJ1-5; cdr3_nt: TGTGCCAGCAGCTTAGAGGGGCATCAGCCCCAGCATTTT; cdr3_aa: CASSLEGHQPQHF
clone_size: .; v_call: TRBV20-1; d_call: .; j_call: TRBJ2-1; cdr3_nt: TGCAGTGCTAACCTACTTGGGGGGCAGTTCTTC; cdr3_aa: CSANLLGGQFF
clone_size: .; v_call: TRBV11-2; d_call: .; j_call: TRBJ1-2; cdr3_nt: TGTGCCAGCAGCTTAGCGGCAGCCTATGGCTACACCTTC; cdr3_aa: CASSLAAAYGYTF
clone_size: .; v_call: TRBV7-3; d_call: .; j_call: TRBJ2-1; cdr3_nt: TGTGCCAGCAGCTTAAGCGGTCCCACCTACAATGAGCAGTTCTTC; cdr3_aa: CASSLSGPTYNEQFF
clone_size: .; v_call: TRBV4-1; d_call: TRBD1; j_call: TRBJ2-1; cdr3_nt: TGCGCCAGCAGCCAACAGCAGGGGGCCGGTGAGCAGTTCTTC; cdr3_aa: CASSQQQGAGEQFF
clone_size: .; v_call: TRBV29-1; d_call: TRBD1; j_call: TRBJ1-2; cdr3_nt: TGTAGCGTTGAAGATCAGGGGGCTAACTATGGCTACACCTTC; cdr3_aa: CSVEDQGANYGYTF
clone_size: .; v_call: TRBV7-2; d_call: .; j_call: TRBJ1-5; cdr3_nt: TGTGCCAGCAGCTTGCTGCGAAATCAGCCCCAGCATTTT; cdr3_aa: CASSLLRNQPQHF
clone_size: .; v_call: TRBV13; d_call: TRBD1; j_call: TRBJ2-7; cdr3_nt: TGTGCCAGCAGCCGAACAGGGGGGCGATTCTCCTACGAGCAGTACTTC; cdr3_aa: CASSRTGGRFSYEQYF
clone_size: .; v_call: TRBV11-3; d_call: .; j_call: TRBJ2-1; cdr3_nt: TGTGCCAGCAGCCCGCCGGGCTACAATGAGCAGTTCTTC; cdr3_aa: CASSPPGYNEQFF
clone_size: .; v_call: TRBV7-9; d_call: .; j_call: TRBJ2-1; cdr3_nt: TGTGCCAGCAGCTCCGCGGACCGACCGCCTCTATACAATGAGCAGTTCTTC; cdr3_aa: CASSSADRPPLYNEQFF
clone_size: .; v_call: TRBV30; d_call: .; j_call: TRBJ2-7; cdr3_nt: TGTGCCCAGACCCTGGGGGGCAACTACTACGAGCAGTACTTC; cdr3_aa: CAQTLGGNYYEQYF
clone_size: .; v_call: TRBV7-9; d_call: .; j_call: TRBJ2-7; cdr3_nt: TGTGCCAGCAGCTTAGCTGGGGGGGCGCTAAGGTCAGAGCAGTACTTC; cdr3_aa: CASSLAGGALRSEQYF
clone_size: .; v_call: TRBV30; d_call: TRBD2; j_call: TRBJ2-1; cdr3_nt: TGTGCCTGGGCCCGGACTAGCGGGAGAGGGGAGCAGTTCTTC; cdr3_aa: CAWARTSGRGEQFF
clone_size: .; v_call: TRBV7-2; d_call: .; j_call: TRBJ1-2; cdr3_nt: TGTGCCAGCAGACCCCAGGAGATTTCCTATGGCTACACCTTC; cdr3_aa: CASRPQEISYGYTF
clone_size: .; v_call: TRBV6-1; d_call: .; j_call: TRBJ2-1; cdr3_nt: TGTGCCAGCGCGGGGACAGCCTACAATGAGCAGTTCTTC; cdr3_aa: CASAGTAYNEQFF
clone_size: .; v_call: TRBV6-5; d_call: .; j_call: TRBJ1-1; cdr3_nt: TGTGCCAGCAGCAGCAGACGGACTGAAGCTTTCTTT; cdr3_aa: CASSSRRTEAFF
clone_size: .; v_call: TRBV6-5; d_call: TRBD2; j_call: TRBJ2-1; cdr3_nt: TGTGCCAGCAGTTACTACCAGACTAGCGGACACAATGAGCAGTTCTTC; cdr3_aa: CASSYYQTSGHNEQFF
clone_size: .; v_call: TRBV6-1; d_call: .; j_call: TRBJ2-3; cdr3_nt: TGTGCCACTCAACCGACCCGGGGCACAGATACGCAGTATTTT; cdr3_aa: CATQPTRGTDTQYF
clone_size: .; v_call: TRBV6-5; d_call: .; j_call: TRBJ2-2; cdr3_nt: TGTGCCAGCAGGTTATCTTTAGGGGAGCTGTTTTTT; cdr3_aa: CASRLSLGELFF
clone_size: .; v_call: TRBV5-1; d_call: TRBD1; j_call: TRBJ2-3; cdr3_nt: TGCGCCAGCAGCTTGGCACCACAGGGGGCAAGCCCCACAGATACGCAGTATTTT; cdr3_aa: CASSLAPQGASPTDTQYF
clone_size: .; v_call: TRBV5-6; d_call: TRBD1; j_call: TRBJ2-2; cdr3_nt: TGTGCCAGCAGCCCAGGGGGCCGACAGGGGTTAGTAGGCACCGGGGAGCTGTTTTTT; cdr3_aa: CASSPGGRQGLVGTGELFF
clone_size: medium-sized; v_call: TRBV2; d_call: .; j_call: TRBJ2-7; cdr3_nt: TGTGCCAGCAGTGAGGCACCATTAACCTACGAGCAGTACTTC; cdr3_aa: CASSEAPLTYEQYF
clone_size: .; v_call: TRBV5-1; d_call: TRBD1; j_call: TRBJ2-5; cdr3_nt: TGCGCCAGCAGCCTTAATCAGGGGGCGGGAGAGACCCAGTACTTC; cdr3_aa: CASSLNQGAGETQYF
clone_size: .; v_call: TRBV10-3; d_call: TRBD2; j_call: TRBJ2-3; cdr3_nt: TGTGCCATCAGTGTAGCGGGATCCGCAGATACGCAGTATTTT; cdr3_aa: CAISVAGSADTQYF
clone_size: .; v_call: TRBV18; d_call: TRBD1; j_call: TRBJ2-7; cdr3_nt: TGTGCCAGCTCACCCCCGGACAGGGGGGGGAGCGAGCAGTACTTC; cdr3_aa: CASSPPDRGGSEQYF
clone_size: .; v_call: TRBV7-6; d_call: TRBD2; j_call: TRBJ2-3; cdr3_nt: TGTGCCAGCAGCTTAGAGGCGGGAGGGCCTGGGATTGGCACAGATACGCAGTATTTT; cdr3_aa: CASSLEAGGPGIGTDTQYF
clone_size: .; v_call: TRBV18; d_call: TRBD2; j_call: TRBJ2-1; cdr3_nt: TGTGCCAGCTCACCAATAGCGGGAGAAAGTGAGCAGTTCTTC; cdr3_aa: CASSPIAGESEQFF
clone_size: .; v_call: TRBV5-4; d_call: TRBD1; j_call: TRBJ1-3; cdr3_nt: TGTGCCAGCAGCCGGCCCAAGACAGGGCACTCTGGAAACACCATATATTTT; cdr3_aa: CASSRPKTGHSGNTIYF
clone_size: .; v_call: TRBV6-1; d_call: .; j_call: TRBJ1-5; cdr3_nt: TGTGCCAGCAGTGAAGTGACGGGGGGTGGATTTAAGCCCCAGCATTTT; cdr3_aa: CASSEVTGGGFKPQHF
clone_size: .; v_call: TRBV6-5; d_call: TRBD1; j_call: TRBJ1-5; cdr3_nt: TGTGCCAGCAGAACTGGGACAGGCAATCAGCCCCAGCATTTT; cdr3_aa: CASRTGTGNQPQHF
clone_size: .; v_call: TRBV7-2; d_call: .; j_call: TRBJ2-2; cdr3_nt: TGTGCCAGCAGCACCCAAAGAATCGGGGAGCTGTTTTTT; cdr3_aa: CASSTQRIGELFF
clone_size: medium-sized; v_call: TRBV7-9; d_call: .; j_call: TRBJ1-2; cdr3_nt: TGTGCCAGCAGCTTCTGGCAGGGGAATGGCTACACCTTC; cdr3_aa: CASSFWQGNGYTF
clone_size: .; v_call: TRBV6-4; d_call: .; j_call: TRBJ1-2; cdr3_nt: TGTGCCAGCAGTGAAGAAGAGGGATTCGGCTACACCTTC; cdr3_aa: CASSEEEGFGYTF
clone_size: once; v_call: TRBV10-3; d_call: .; j_call: TRBJ2-7; cdr3_nt: TGTGCCATCAGTGAGGAGGCAAGCTACGAGCAGTACTTC; cdr3_aa: CAISEEASYEQYF
clone_size: .; v_call: TRBV6-5; d_call: .; j_call: TRBJ2-7; cdr3_nt: TGTGCCAGCAGTCTCCCCAGGGGCAGCGAGCAGTACTTC; cdr3_aa: CASSLPRGSEQYF
clone_size: .; v_call: TRBV7-2; d_call: .; j_call: TRBJ2-5; cdr3_nt: TGTGCCAGCACCCTTTACAGGGATCCCCAAGAGACCCAGTACTTC; cdr3_aa: CASTLYRDPQETQYF
clone_size: .; v_call: TRBV18; d_call: .; j_call: TRBJ2-5; cdr3_nt: TGTGCCAGCTCACTGTACCAAGAGACCCAGTACTTC; cdr3_aa: CASSLYQETQYF
clone_size: .; v_call: TRBV11-3; d_call: .; j_call: TRBJ1-1; cdr3_nt: TGTGCCAGCAGCTCCGGAGGAGGGAACACTGAAGCTTTCTTT; cdr3_aa: CASSSGGGNTEAFF
clone_size: .; v_call: TRBV7-2; d_call: .; j_call: TRBJ2-7; cdr3_nt: TGTGCCAGCAGCTTAGGGGCTTCCGGGAGCCGGTACGAGCAGTACTTC; cdr3_aa: CASSLGASGSRYEQYF
clone_size: once; v_call: TRBV7-8; d_call: .; j_call: TRBJ2-7; cdr3_nt: TGTGCCAGCAGCCCGCGGTGGGTCTCCTACGAGCAGTACTTC; cdr3_aa: CASSPRWVSYEQYF
clone_size: few; v_call: TRBV18; d_call: .; j_call: TRBJ1-4; cdr3_nt: TGTGCCAGCCGTCTACTGGGCGGAGGGGGAATTGCAACTAATGAAAAACTGTTTTTT; cdr3_aa: CASRLLGGGGIATNEKLFF
clone_size: .; v_call: TRBV19; d_call: TRBD1; j_call: TRBJ1-5; cdr3_nt: TGTGCCAGTAGTATCAGTCCCGGGACAGGGTTGAGTCAGCCCCAGCATTTT; cdr3_aa: CASSISPGTGLSQPQHF
clone_size: .; v_call: TRBV13; d_call: TRBD2; j_call: TRBJ2-3; cdr3_nt: TGTGCCAGCAGCTTTATCGGGCTAGCGGGAGTCACAGATACGCAGTATTTT; cdr3_aa: CASSFIGLAGVTDTQYF
clone_size: .; v_call: TRBV6-5; d_call: TRBD1; j_call: TRBJ1-1; cdr3_nt: TGTGCCAGCAGGAACAGGGGGCTAACGTCCGAAGCTTTCTTT; cdr3_aa: CASRNRGLTSEAFF
clone_size: .; v_call: TRBV7-8; d_call: .; j_call: TRBJ2-3; cdr3_nt: TGTGCCAGCAGCTTAGAAGCCCAGCGGGGCACAGATACGCAGTATTTT; cdr3_aa: CASSLEAQRGTDTQYF
clone_size: .; v_call: TRBV30; d_call: TRBD2; j_call: TRBJ2-1; cdr3_nt: TGTGGATGGGCTAGCGGTTACAATGAGCAGTTCTTC; cdr3_aa: CGWASGYNEQFF
clone_size: .; v_call: TRBV5-1; d_call: .; j_call: TRBJ2-7; cdr3_nt: TGCGCCAGCAGCTTGATGGCAGGTGGGGACTACGAGCAGTACTTC; cdr3_aa: CASSLMAGGDYEQYF
clone_size: .; v_call: TRBV6-1; d_call: .; j_call: TRBJ1-1; cdr3_nt: TGTGCCAGCAGTGACCCGCCGGGAAGGCGGAACACTGAAGCTTTCTTT; cdr3_aa: CASSDPPGRRNTEAFF
clone_size: .; v_call: TRBV13; d_call: .; j_call: TRBJ2-6; cdr3_nt: TGTGCCAGCAGCTTAGGAGGACTCCTGCTATCTGGGGCCAACGTCCTGACTTTC; cdr3_aa: CASSLGGLLLSGANVLTF